Below, one T cell receptor beta chain is given with its context. Measured with immunoSEQ multiplex PCR; TCRdb has only the in-frame clones, and not every one. The sample includes about 430,000 clones, around 87% seen only once; the top ten take more than 0.9%. This CDR3 has 16 residues. The junction had 3 bases not matched to a gene; V was cut back by 0 bases and J by 7 bases. Per germline, CDR1 KGHSH and CDR2 LQKENI. The sample comes from a study of blood T cell repertoires in COVID-19. Across the whole study: There were acute and convalescent COVID-19 samples, and they came from the United States, Italy and Spain. Nucleic acid was either cDNA or gDNA, and it came from T cells, B-cell-depleted T cells, or PBMCs.

Participants were aged about 18 to 89 years from 20 to 30 US areas. Cohorts were based on clinical histories the participants reported. What was sequenced was PBMCs or T cells enriched from blood (not recorded which). V gene TRBV18 combines with J gene TRBJ2-3, with 14 bases aligning to TRBD2. The source is a woman aged 25 to 45 with acute COVID-19. The CDR3 loop reads CASSPPGLAGVYTQYF. The CDR3 DNA reads TGTGCCAGCTCACCACCGGGACTAGCGGGGGTCTATACGCAGTATTTT.